This T cell receptor beta chain is drawn from a study of CD8 T cells in ankylosing spondylitis. Findings and caveats of the study: In the blood and synovial fluid of reactive arthritis, some motif variants had been previously reported. Several highly homologous variants made up a TCR beta motif, and this motif appeared characteristic of ankylosing spondylitis blood. Disease-linked clones reportedly showed significant enrichment in matched ankylosing spondylitis synovial fluid.

This clonotype was recorded many times. The antigen is undetermined. V lost 2 bases to trimming and J lost 7 bases, with 31 bases between them. The germline V gene has CDR1 DFQATT and CDR2 SNEGSKA (reference sequence). The CDR3 sequence is 19 residues long. Molecular-barcoded quantitative 5'-RACE produced these TCR beta libraries. In TCRdb, the 5' RACE reads were re-called with MiXCR into one record per CDR3 protein. The data show approximately 300,000 distinct CDR3 sequences, with 20% to 25% seen just once and roughly 3.6% held by the top ten. This chain connects TRBV20-1 to TRBJ2-3, with D perhaps matching TRBD1 or TRBD2 (6 bases each). The sequenced sample was blood, either unsorted or a sorted T cell fraction (not recorded which). This clonotype was sampled from a female donor with ankylosing spondylitis or in good health (not recorded which). DNA for the CDR3: TGCAGTGCTAGACCGCGTCTTCCAGGGGACTGGACCGAGAGGAATACGCAGTATTTT. Its protein is CSARPRLPGDWTERNTQYF.